Listed below are T cell receptor beta chains from one sample, sequenced in a study of blood T cell repertoires in COVID-19. Sequenced by immunoSEQ multiplex PCR; TCRdb stores in-frame clones only, minus some. The sample includes about 140,000 clones, about 86% seen only once; the top ten take roughly 8.7%. The sequenced material came from peripheral blood. Every receptor here comes from a woman in her sixties with acute or convalescent COVID-19. The CDR3 runs from the conserved cysteine through the conserved F or W. D genes are given only for firm matches. Some rows have no size entry. The others give once, few or many, or a class for an expanded clone.

v_call: TRBV6-5; clone_size: NA; d_call: TRBD2; cdr3_length: 15; j_call: TRBJ2-3; cdr3_nt: TGTGCCAGCAGTTACTTTAGCGGGGGAGGAGATACGCAGTATTTT; cdr3_aa: CASSYFSGGGDTQYF
v_call: TRBV24-1; clone_size: NA; d_call: NA; cdr3_length: 14; j_call: TRBJ1-1; cdr3_nt: TGTGCCACCAGTCCAGGGACAAGGAACACTGAAGCTTTCTTT; cdr3_aa: CATSPGTRNTEAFF
v_call: TRBV3-1/TRBV3-2; clone_size: few; d_call: TRBD2; cdr3_length: 14; j_call: TRBJ2-1; cdr3_nt: TGTGCCAGCAGCCGCCTTGGGAGGGGCAATGAGCAGTTCTTC; cdr3_aa: CASSRLGRGNEQFF
v_call: TRBV6-5; clone_size: NA; d_call: TRBD2; cdr3_length: 13; j_call: TRBJ2-1; cdr3_nt: TGTGCCAGCATGCGGGGGGGCTTCAATGAGCAGTTCTTC; cdr3_aa: CASMRGGFNEQFF
v_call: TRBV5-6; clone_size: NA; d_call: NA; cdr3_length: 14; j_call: TRBJ1-2; cdr3_nt: TGTGCCAGCAGCCGGACACCGCCTAACTATGGCTACACCTTC; cdr3_aa: CASSRTPPNYGYTF
v_call: TRBV15; clone_size: NA; d_call: TRBD1; cdr3_length: 15; j_call: TRBJ2-7; cdr3_nt: TGTGCCACCAGCCCAGCAGGGGACAGCTACTACGAGCAGTACTTC; cdr3_aa: CATSPAGDSYYEQYF
v_call: TRBV11-3; clone_size: NA; d_call: NA; cdr3_length: 15; j_call: TRBJ2-6; cdr3_nt: TGTGCCAGCAGCTTGGGGGGCTCTGGGGCCAACGTCCTGACTTTC; cdr3_aa: CASSLGGSGANVLTF
v_call: TRBV28; clone_size: NA; d_call: NA; cdr3_length: 15; j_call: TRBJ1-1; cdr3_nt: TGTGCCAGCAGCCGCCCCCAGGCGGGAAACACTGAAGCTTTCTTT; cdr3_aa: CASSRPQAGNTEAFF
v_call: TRBV7-9; clone_size: NA; d_call: TRBD1; cdr3_length: 15; j_call: TRBJ2-5; cdr3_nt: TGTGCCAGCAGCTTTGAACAGGGGGGACAAGAGACCCAGTACTTC; cdr3_aa: CASSFEQGGQETQYF
v_call: TRBV7-3; clone_size: NA; d_call: TRBD1; cdr3_length: 16; j_call: TRBJ1-5; cdr3_nt: TGTGCCAGCAGCTCGGACAGGGCCCCCTTTAATCAGCCCCAGCATTTT; cdr3_aa: CASSSDRAPFNQPQHF
v_call: TRBV4-1; clone_size: NA; d_call: NA; cdr3_length: 13; j_call: TRBJ1-1; cdr3_nt: TGCGCCAGCAGCCAACTGTGGCCCGCTGAAGCTTTCTTT; cdr3_aa: CASSQLWPAEAFF
v_call: TRBV6-6; clone_size: NA; d_call: TRBD2; cdr3_length: 17; j_call: TRBJ2-7; cdr3_nt: TGTGCCAGCAGTCGGACTAGCGGGGGGGCCTCTTCCTACGAGCAGTACTTC; cdr3_aa: CASSRTSGGASSYEQYF
v_call: TRBV25-1; clone_size: NA; d_call: NA; cdr3_length: 16; j_call: TRBJ1-5; cdr3_nt: TGTGCCAGCAGTGAATTAAGTGACTGTAGCAATCAGCCCCAGCATTTT; cdr3_aa: CASSELSDCSNQPQHF
v_call: TRBV27; clone_size: NA; d_call: TRBD2; cdr3_length: 16; j_call: TRBJ2-5; cdr3_nt: TGTGCCAGCAGTTTCTTGGTAGCGGGGAGCCAAGAGACCCAGTACTTC; cdr3_aa: CASSFLVAGSQETQYF
v_call: TRBV29-1; clone_size: NA; d_call: NA; cdr3_length: 13; j_call: TRBJ1-1; cdr3_nt: TGCAGCGTTCACGGGACACCGAACACTGAAGCTTTCTTT; cdr3_aa: CSVHGTPNTEAFF
v_call: TRBV6-6; clone_size: NA; d_call: NA; cdr3_length: 13; j_call: TRBJ2-2; cdr3_nt: TGTGCCAGCAGCAACAGTAACACCGGGGAGCTGTTTTTT; cdr3_aa: CASSNSNTGELFF
v_call: TRBV4-1; clone_size: NA; d_call: TRBD1; cdr3_length: 14; j_call: TRBJ1-1; cdr3_nt: TGCGCCAGCATCTTTATTTGGGGACAGACTGAAGCTTTCTTT; cdr3_aa: CASIFIWGQTEAFF
v_call: TRBV4-3; clone_size: NA; d_call: TRBD1; cdr3_length: 14; j_call: TRBJ1-5; cdr3_nt: TGCGCCAGCAGCCAAGTGTCAGGGGGTCAGCCCCAGCATTTT; cdr3_aa: CASSQVSGGQPQHF
v_call: TRBV6-2/TRBV6-3; clone_size: NA; d_call: TRBD2; cdr3_length: 15; j_call: TRBJ2-5; cdr3_nt: TGTGCCAGCAGTTACTCAGGGAGGGGAAGGGAGACCCAGTACTTC; cdr3_aa: CASSYSGRGRETQYF
v_call: TRBV13; clone_size: NA; d_call: TRBD2; cdr3_length: 19; j_call: TRBJ2-5; cdr3_nt: TGTGCCAGCAGCTCCTACCACCGACTAGCGGGGGCTGGGGGAGAGACCCAGTACTTC; cdr3_aa: CASSSYHRLAGAGGETQYF
v_call: TRBV6-5; clone_size: NA; d_call: TRBD1; cdr3_length: 14; j_call: TRBJ2-1; cdr3_nt: TGTGCCAGCGGACAGGTCAGCTCCTACAATGAGCAGTTCTTC; cdr3_aa: CASGQVSSYNEQFF
v_call: TRBV6-5; clone_size: NA; d_call: TRBD1; cdr3_length: 15; j_call: TRBJ2-2; cdr3_nt: TGTGCCAGCAGAGCCCCAGGGGGCTTCACCGGGGAGCTGTTTTTT; cdr3_aa: CASRAPGGFTGELFF
v_call: TRBV7-3; clone_size: NA; d_call: NA; cdr3_length: 13; j_call: TRBJ2-7; cdr3_nt: TGTGCCAGCAGCTTAAGAACGGGGGACGAGCAGTACTTC; cdr3_aa: CASSLRTGDEQYF
v_call: TRBV18; clone_size: NA; d_call: NA; cdr3_length: 14; j_call: TRBJ2-2; cdr3_nt: TGTGCCAGCTCACCTCTGGTGAGCACCGGGGAGCTGTTTTTT; cdr3_aa: CASSPLVSTGELFF
v_call: TRBV5-6; clone_size: NA; d_call: NA; cdr3_length: 13; j_call: TRBJ1-1; cdr3_nt: TGTGCCAGCAGCTTGGCAGGGGTCAATGAAGCTTTCTTT; cdr3_aa: CASSLAGVNEAFF
v_call: TRBV5-1; clone_size: few; d_call: TRBD2; cdr3_length: 16; j_call: TRBJ2-2; cdr3_nt: TGCGCCAGCAGGCCCTCCTCGGGGGGGACCACCGGGGAGCTGTTTTTT; cdr3_aa: CASRPSSGGTTGELFF
v_call: TRBV29-1; clone_size: NA; d_call: NA; cdr3_length: 12; j_call: TRBJ2-7; cdr3_nt: TGCAGCGTCGGACGGACTACCTACGAGCAGTACTTC; cdr3_aa: CSVGRTTYEQYF
v_call: TRBV6-5; clone_size: NA; d_call: NA; cdr3_length: 13; j_call: TRBJ2-5; cdr3_nt: TGTGCCAGCAGTTATTCGCCGGGAGAGACCCAGTACTTC; cdr3_aa: CASSYSPGETQYF
v_call: TRBV7-9; clone_size: once; d_call: NA; cdr3_length: 13; j_call: TRBJ2-1; cdr3_nt: TGTGCCAGCAGCTCGAGGGACTTCGATGAGCAGTTCTTC; cdr3_aa: CASSSRDFDEQFF
v_call: TRBV7-8; clone_size: NA; d_call: NA; cdr3_length: 15; j_call: TRBJ2-7; cdr3_nt: TGTGCCAGCAGCGACCCGGGACTTAACCTAGACGAGCAGTACTTC; cdr3_aa: CASSDPGLNLDEQYF
v_call: TRBV7-9; clone_size: NA; d_call: NA; cdr3_length: 12; j_call: TRBJ1-2; cdr3_nt: TGTGCCAGCAGCTTTGGGGAGGATGGCTACACCTTC; cdr3_aa: CASSFGEDGYTF
v_call: TRBV7-9; clone_size: few; d_call: NA; cdr3_length: 14; j_call: TRBJ2-5; cdr3_nt: TGTGCCAGCAGCCCATCAGGCTTTCTAGAGACCCAGTACTTC; cdr3_aa: CASSPSGFLETQYF
v_call: TRBV28; clone_size: NA; d_call: NA; cdr3_length: 14; j_call: TRBJ1-1; cdr3_nt: TGTGCCAGCAGTTTCCCCGTTAGTGTTACTGAAGCTTTCTTT; cdr3_aa: CASSFPVSVTEAFF
v_call: TRBV2; clone_size: NA; d_call: TRBD1; cdr3_length: 13; j_call: TRBJ1-1; cdr3_nt: TGTGCCAGCAGATCTAACAGGGGCACTGAAGCTTTCTTT; cdr3_aa: CASRSNRGTEAFF
v_call: TRBV19; clone_size: NA; d_call: TRBD1; cdr3_length: 18; j_call: TRBJ1-5; cdr3_nt: TGTGCCAGTAGTATAGACAGGGACAGCACATATAGCAATCAGCCCCAGCATTTT; cdr3_aa: CASSIDRDSTYSNQPQHF
v_call: TRBV11-3; clone_size: NA; d_call: TRBD2; cdr3_length: 16; j_call: TRBJ2-3; cdr3_nt: TGTGCCAGCAGCTCTAGACTAGCGGGGGAGGTGGATACGCAGTATTTT; cdr3_aa: CASSSRLAGEVDTQYF
v_call: TRBV9; clone_size: NA; d_call: TRBD1; cdr3_length: 15; j_call: TRBJ1-2; cdr3_nt: TGTGCCAGCAGCACCCTCGGACAGGGGGGCTATGGCTACACCTTC; cdr3_aa: CASSTLGQGGYGYTF